These 29 T cell receptor beta chains share one sample of origin, sequenced in a study of blood T cell repertoires in COVID-19. Generated by immunoSEQ multiplex PCR, the TCRdb table keeps only in-frame clones and is missing some. The profile shows 210,000 or so clones, more than 75% of them singletons. The material sequenced was PBMCs or T cells enriched from blood (not recorded which). These receptors were obtained from a woman between 40 and 55 years old with acute COVID-19.

The CDR3 coding sequence is TGTGCCAGCTCGGGGGGAGATCAGCCCCAGCATTTT. This encodes CASSGGDQPQHF. This sequence joins TRBV18 and TRBJ1-5, with D perhaps TRBD1 (5 bases). The germline CDR1 and CDR2 sequences are KGHSH and LQKENI. The CDR3 has 12 amino acids. Trimming took 6 bases from V and 5 from J, leaving 8 bases between them.

The rearrangement uses TRBV6-5 and TRBJ1-1, with TRBD1 matching over 10 bases. CDR1 and CDR2 (germline): MNHEY, SVGAGI. Germline trimming cut 6 bases from V and 5 bases from J; bases unmatched to any gene: 3. This CDR3 spans 13 amino acids. CDR3 nucleotides: TGTGCCAGCAGGACAGGGGGCAGGACTGAAGCTTTCTTT. It is translated as CASRTGGRTEAFF.

This sequence joins TRBV7-3 and TRBJ1-6; D is undetermined. Germline CDR1 SGHTA, CDR2 FQGTGA. The CDR3 totals 14 residues. V lost 1 base, J lost 5 bases, and 6 bases lay in between. The chain's CDR3 is CASSLSGDNSPLHF. DNA of the CDR3: TGTGCCAGCAGCTTAAGCGGGGATAATTCACCCCTCCACTTT.

The CDR3 coding sequence is TGTGCCAGCAGCGGGAGCACAGGGGCGCGGGGTGAAAAACTGTTTTTT. Its protein product is CASSGSTGARGEKLFF. The V and J genes are TRBV9 and TRBJ1-4; 7 nucleotides line up with TRBD1. Germline assignment: CDR1 SGDLS and CDR2 YYNGEE. After removal of 3 bases from V and 7 bases from J, the junction contained 12 bases not matched to a gene. The CDR3 sequence is 16 residues long.

Turning to this clone: Other DNA sequences of this sample code for an identical CDR3. The chain recombines TRBV5-1 with TRBJ1-2; 9 bases align to TRBD1. The CDR3 extends over 14 amino acids. Germline lookup yields CDR1 SGHRS and CDR2 YFSETQ. With 0 bases clipped from V and 3 bases from J, the junction kept 0 bases outside the gene matches. The CDR3 region has the DNA TGCGCCAGCAGCTTGGGACAGGGGGACTATGGCTACACCTTC. Protein product: CASSLGQGDYGYTF. Combining the CDR3 with reference TRBV5-1 and TRBJ1-2 gives the whole variable domain KAGVTQTPRYLIKTRGQQVTLSCSPISGHRSVSWYQQTPGQGLQFLFEYFSETQRNKGNFPGRFSGRQFSNSRSEMNVSTLELGDSALYLCASSLGQGDYGYTFGSGTRLTVV.

V is TRBV11-2 and J is TRBJ1-6; weak D call: TRBD1 (6 bases). CDR1 SGHAT and CDR2 FQNNGV come from the germline V gene. V was trimmed by 4 bases and J by 9 bases, leaving 19 bases between them. This CDR3 comprises 16 residues. CDR3 protein: CASSSRQASTLSPLHF. The CDR3 coding sequence is TGTGCCAGCAGCTCCAGACAGGCGAGTACCCTTTCACCCCTCCACTTT.

The V and J genes are TRBV29-1 and TRBJ1-5; 10 bases fit TRBD1. The germline CDR1 and CDR2 sequences are SQVTM and ANQGSEA. J was trimmed by 2 bases and V by 7 bases; bases with no gene match: 5. This CDR3 is built from 14 residues. Written as DNA, the CDR3 is TGCAGCGCGATGGGGACAGGGGGCAATCAGCCCCAGCATTTT. Translation: CSAMGTGGNQPQHF.

The chain is built from TRBV6-6 and TRBJ1-2, with TRBD1 identical over 7 bases. V lost 0 bases, J lost 6 bases, and 7 bases stayed unmatched. CDR3 length: 15 amino acids. Germline V gene sequence: CDR1 MNHNY, CDR2 SVGAGI (reference sequence). The CDR3 DNA is TGTGCCAGCAGTTACTCGTCCCAGGGGGTGGATGGCTACACCTTC. As protein: CASSYSSQGVDGYTF.

The chain combines TRBV28 with TRBJ2-7; 8 positions agree with TRBD2. CDR3 size: 16 residues. Germline CDR1 is MDHEN and CDR2 is SYDVKM. The V and J ends lost 3 bases and 2 bases, in that order; junction bases with no gene match: 9. The CDR3 here is CASSLGASGPPYEQYF. CDR3 nucleotide sequence: TGTGCCAGCAGTTTGGGTGCTAGCGGGCCCCCCTACGAGCAGTACTTC. Full variable domain (missing parts from reference TRBV28 and TRBJ2-7): DVKVTQSSRYLVKRTGEKVFLECVQDMDHENMFWYRQDPGLGLRLIYFSYDVKMKEKGDIPEGYSVSREKKERFSLILESASTNQTSMYLCASSLGASGPPYEQYFGPGTRLTVT.

V gene TRBV3-1 (or the pseudogene TRBV3-2) combines with J gene TRBJ1-1; a weak D match, TRBD1 (5 bases). This CDR3 is built from 15 residues. Trimming took off 0 bases at V and 6 bases at J, with 14 bases between the two ends. Germline CDR1 and CDR2: LGHDT and YNNKEL (reference sequence). The CDR3 sequence: CASSQDLRDYAEAFF. The DNA for the CDR3 is TGTGCCAGCAGCCAAGATCTCAGGGATTATGCTGAAGCTTTCTTT.

The CDR3 reads CASSQENRVGEKLFF. For the CDR3, the DNA is TGTGCCAGCAGCCAAGAGAACAGGGTCGGCGAAAAACTGTTTTTT. V and J are TRBV14 and TRBJ1-4; D perhaps matches TRBD1 (6 bases). The CDR3 contains 15 residues. V lost 0 bases and J lost 8, with 13 bases in between. From germline, CDR1 is SGHDN and CDR2 FVKESK.

The chain is built from TRBV19 and TRBJ1-5; TRBD1 is a possible D gene (6 bases). Trimming stripped 7 bases from V and 7 bases from J, with 20 bases between. This CDR3 region has 15 residues. The germline gives CDR1 LNHDA, CDR2 SQIVND (reference sequence). The CDR3: CASTPGRGSIQPQHF. The CDR3 region has the DNA TGTGCCAGTACCCCTGGCAGGGGTTCCATACAGCCCCAGCATTTT. The complete variable domain, with remaining parts taken from reference TRBV19 and TRBJ1-5, reads DGGITQSPKYLFRKEGQNVTLSCEQNLNHDAMYWYRQDPGQGLRLIYYSQIVNDFQKGDIAEGYSVSREKKESFPLTVTSAQKNPTAFYLCASTPGRGSIQPQHFGDGTRLSIL.

The chain recombines TRBV4-2 with TRBJ2-3; 13 bases are shared with TRBD2. The ends lost 5 bases at V and 4 bases at J; junction bases unmatched: 9. This CDR3 spans 17 amino acids. Germline V gene sequence: CDR1 LGHNA, CDR2 YNFKEQ. The CDR3 nucleotides are TGTGCCAGCAGCAATCGACTAGCGGGGGGTGGGGCAGATACGCAGTATTTT. Residues: CASSNRLAGGGADTQYF.

The count of this clone is one. The chain links TRBV5-4 to TRBJ1-1; D may be TRBD1 (5 bases). CDR1 is SGHNT, CDR2 YYREEE, per germline (reference sequence). Trimming pared 3 bases from V and 5 bases from J, leaving 11 bases between. The CDR3 covers 13 residues. The CDR3 DNA follows: TGTGCCAGCAGCTCAGGGTTTAGGACTGAAGCTTTCTTT. Translated: CASSSGFRTEAFF.

The chain employs TRBV19 and TRBJ1-5; maybe TRBD1 (6 bases). The CDR3 covers 17 residues. Trimming removed 7 bases from V and 3 bases from J, with 22 bases in between. Germline-derived CDR1 and CDR2 are LNHDA and SQIVND (reference sequence). CDR3 sequence: CASKLRPSGQINQPQHF. CDR3 coding DNA: TGTGCCAGTAAGCTCCGACCTTCCGGACAGATCAATCAGCCCCAGCATTTT.

The chain employs TRBV5-1 and TRBJ1-6, with D tentatively TRBD1 (6 bases). Germline V gene lookup returns CDR1 SGHRS and CDR2 YFSETQ. Trimming cost V 0 bases and J 4 bases, with 11 bases left between them. This CDR3 spans 16 amino acids. Written as DNA, the CDR3 is TGCGCCAGCAGCTTGGCTGGGACAAGATATAATTCACCCCTCCACTTT. Translating gives CASSLAGTRYNSPLHF.

This clone was counted a single time. The chain has TRBV30 and TRBJ1-2; D is possibly TRBD1 (5 bases). The germline V and J ends were trimmed by 1 base and 4 bases, with 19 bases remaining between them. Germline V gives CDR1 GTSNPN, CDR2 SVGIG (reference sequence). The CDR3 extends over 16 amino acids. CDR3 in amino acids: CAWSEPLRGRFYGYTF. CDR3 sequence (DNA): TGTGCCTGGAGTGAACCTCTCCGGGGGAGATTCTATGGCTACACCTTC.

This clone was observed a single time. The chain employs TRBV12-3 or TRBV12-4 and TRBJ1-5; no firm D call. CDR3 length: 9 residues. Trimming took off 9 bases at V and 7 bases at J, with 4 bases between the two ends. CDR3 nucleotides: TGTGCCAGTGGCCAGCCCCAGCATTTT. As protein: CASGQPQHF.

The chain is built from TRBV28 and TRBJ2-7, with 8 bases aligning to TRBD1. Unmatched junction bases numbered 5, after V lost 5 bases and J lost 2 bases. Germline lookup yields CDR1 MDHEN and CDR2 SYDVKM. The CDR3 has 14 amino acids. The CDR3 DNA is TGTGCCAGCAGTGACCGGGACAGGCCCTACGAGCAGTACTTC. Amino acids: CASSDRDRPYEQYF.

The CDR3: CASSGGAGGLGDTQYF. The CDR3 DNA follows: TGTGCCAGCAGTGGGGGAGCGGGGGGCCTGGGAGATACGCAGTATTTT. The chain combines TRBV6-1 with TRBJ2-3; TRBD2 agrees at 9 bases. CDR1 is MNHNS and CDR2 is SASEGT in the germline V gene. The CDR3 has 16 amino acids. J lost 5 bases, V lost 4 bases, and 10 bases had no gene match.

This clone was recorded once. CDR3 residues: CASSLGDRAAEKLFF. DNA of the CDR3: TGCGCCAGCAGCTTGGGGGACAGGGCCGCTGAAAAACTGTTTTTT. The chain employs TRBV5-1 and TRBJ1-4; 9 nucleotides line up with TRBD1. Unmatched junction bases numbered 4, after V lost 0 bases and J lost 7 bases. Germline V gives CDR1 SGHRS, CDR2 YFSETQ. The CDR3 has 15 residues. The full variable domain, completed using reference TRBV5-1 and TRBJ1-4, is KAGVTQTPRYLIKTRGQQVTLSCSPISGHRSVSWYQQTPGQGLQFLFEYFSETQRNKGNFPGRFSGRQFSNSRSEMNVSTLELGDSALYLCASSLGDRAAEKLFFGSGTQLSVL.

The rearrangement links TRBV7-2 to TRBJ2-2; 8 bases map to TRBD1. V gave up 5 bases and J gave up 5 bases; unmatched junction bases: 10. This CDR3 contains 16 residues. Germline CDR1 and CDR2: SGHTA and FQGNSA. This chain's CDR3 is CASSREPGGATGELFF. Here the CDR3 DNA reads TGTGCCAGCAGCCGCGAGCCAGGGGGCGCTACCGGGGAGCTGTTTTTT.

This chain uses TRBV11-2 with TRBJ2-5; 9 bases align to TRBD1. The V gene end was trimmed by 3 bases and the J gene end by 1 base; junction bases not matched to a gene: 6. CDR3 length: 16 amino acids. Germline V lookup: CDR1 SGHAT, CDR2 FQNNGV. The DNA of the CDR3 is TGTGCCAGCAGCTTCGGACAGGGGACCCCCCAAGAGACCCAGTACTTC. Translation gives CASSFGQGTPQETQYF.

The rearrangement joins TRBV11-2 to TRBJ1-5; a weak D match, TRBD1 (6 bases). The CDR3 extends over 13 amino acids. The germline V gene encodes CDR1 SGHAT and CDR2 FQNNGV. V lost 6 bases and J lost 5, with 11 bases in between. The CDR3 sequence: CASRRNRDQPQHF. CDR3 DNA: TGTGCCAGCAGACGCAACAGGGATCAGCCCCAGCATTTT. The variable domain in full, completed from reference TRBV11-2 and TRBJ1-5, reads EAGVAQSPRYKIIEKRQSVAFWCNPISGHATLYWYQQILGQGPKLLIQFQNNGVVDDSQLPKDRFSAERLKGVDSTLKIQPAKLEDSAVYLCASRRNRDQPQHFGDGTRLSIL.

V is TRBV5-1 and J is TRBJ1-4; 7 nucleotides align to TRBD1. The length of the CDR3 is 16 residues. CDR1 is SGHRS and CDR2 is YFSETQ in the germline V gene. Losses at the gene ends were 4 bases for V and 3 bases for J; bases not matched to a gene: 9. CDR3 bases: TGCGCCAGCAGCCTGACAGGGAAAGGAGCTAATGAAAAACTGTTTTTT. Its protein is CASSLTGKGANEKLFF.

This clone occurred many times. The chain recombines TRBV3-1 (or the pseudogene TRBV3-2) with TRBJ2-1; 14 bases are a match to TRBD2. Germline CDR1 LGHDT, CDR2 YNNKEL (reference sequence). Trimming cost V 5 bases and J 8 bases; bases outside gene matches: 11. CDR3 size: 17 residues. CDR3 in amino acids: CASSDGTSGSGIYEQFF. The CDR3 DNA reads as TGTGCCAGCAGCGATGGGACTAGCGGGAGTGGTATCTATGAGCAGTTCTTC.

V and J are TRBV2 and TRBJ1-1; D is perhaps TRBD1 (5 bases). The CDR3 is made up of 13 amino acids. Trimming took 7 bases from V and 0 from J, leaving 9 bases between them. Germline V lookup: CDR1 SNHLY, CDR2 FYNNEI. Here the CDR3 DNA reads TGTGCCAGCAAAGGGGTGGTGAACACTGAAGCTTTCTTT. It encodes CASKGVVNTEAFF.

This chain connects TRBV27 to TRBJ2-7; TRBD2 agrees at 13 bases. This CDR3 has 14 residues. V shed 8 bases, J shed 4 bases, and the junction held 5 bases outside the gene matches. The germline gives CDR1 MNHEY, CDR2 SMNVEV (reference sequence). CDR3 coding DNA: TGTGCCAGCCAAGGGACTAGCGGGAAATACGAGCAGTACTTC. It codes for CASQGTSGKYEQYF.

The chain joins TRBV2 to TRBJ1-4, with 10 nucleotides matching TRBD1. Looked up from germline, CDR1 is SNHLY and CDR2 is FYNNEI. This CDR3 region has 14 residues. V trimming: 5 bases; J trimming: 8 bases; junction bases outside the gene matches: 5. For the CDR3, the DNA is TGTGCCAGCAGTCCCGGGACAGGGGAGGAAAAACTGTTTTTT. Amino acids: CASSPGTGEEKLFF.